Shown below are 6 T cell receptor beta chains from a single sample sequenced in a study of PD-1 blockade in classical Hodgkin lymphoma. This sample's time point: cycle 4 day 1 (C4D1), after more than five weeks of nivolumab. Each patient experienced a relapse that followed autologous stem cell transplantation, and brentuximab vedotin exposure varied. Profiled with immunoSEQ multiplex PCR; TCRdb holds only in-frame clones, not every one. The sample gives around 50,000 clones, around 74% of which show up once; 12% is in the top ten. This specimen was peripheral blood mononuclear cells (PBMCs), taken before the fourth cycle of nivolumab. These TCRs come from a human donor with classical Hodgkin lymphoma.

CDR3 sequence reads: CSASSGYEQYF. Here the CDR3 DNA reads TGCAGTGCTTCTTCAGGCTACGAGCAGTACTTC. This sequence joins TRBV20-1 and TRBJ2-7; D is unresolved. The CDR3 is 11 amino acids. The germline V and J ends were trimmed by 5 bases and 3 bases, with 8 bases remaining between them. Germline CDR1 is DFQATT and CDR2 is SNEGSKA (reference sequence).

CDR3 in DNA: TGCGCCAGCAGGTTCGGGACAGGGGGCTCCTACGAGCAGTACTTC. As protein: CASRFGTGGSYEQYF. The genes are TRBV5-1 and TRBJ2-7; 11 bases line up with TRBD1. Germline V gene lookup returns CDR1 SGHRS and CDR2 YFSETQ. Trimming took 5 bases from V and 0 from J; bases not matched to a gene: 4. The CDR3 length is 15 residues. The whole variable domain, remainder taken from reference TRBV5-1 and TRBJ2-7, is KAGVTQTPRYLIKTRGQQVTLSCSPISGHRSVSWYQQTPGQGLQFLFEYFSETQRNKGNFPGRFSGRQFSNSRSEMNVSTLELGDSALYLCASRFGTGGSYEQYFGPGTRLTVT.

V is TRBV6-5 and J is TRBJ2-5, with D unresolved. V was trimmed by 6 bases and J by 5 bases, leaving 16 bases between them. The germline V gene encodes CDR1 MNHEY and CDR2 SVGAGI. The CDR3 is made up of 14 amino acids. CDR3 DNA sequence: TGTGCCAGCAGAGTTAGGAACTTGGAGGAGACCCAGTACTTC. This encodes CASRVRNLEETQYF.

CDR3 coding DNA: TGTGCCAGCAGTTACTCGGGGACACCTCTGGAGCAGTACTTC. As protein: CASSYSGTPLEQYF. The V gene is TRBV6-5, the J gene TRBJ2-7, with D possibly TRBD1 on 6 matching bases. Germline CDR1 reads MNHEY; CDR2 reads SVGAGI. Trimming took 0 bases from V and 7 from J, leaving 13 bases between them. There are 14 residues in the CDR3.

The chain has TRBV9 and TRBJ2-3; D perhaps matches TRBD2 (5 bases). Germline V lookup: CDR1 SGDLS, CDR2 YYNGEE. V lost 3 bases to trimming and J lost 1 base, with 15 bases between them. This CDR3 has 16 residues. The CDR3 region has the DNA TGTGCCAGCAGCGGCGACCGGTGGGGAGGCACAGATACGCAGTATTTT. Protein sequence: CASSGDRWGGTDTQYF.

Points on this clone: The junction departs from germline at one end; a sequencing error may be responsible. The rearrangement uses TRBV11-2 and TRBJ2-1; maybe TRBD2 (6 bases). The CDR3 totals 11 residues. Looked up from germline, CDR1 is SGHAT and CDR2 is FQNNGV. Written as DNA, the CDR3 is TGTGCCACCAGCGGGTACAATGAGCAGTTCTTC. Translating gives CATSGYNEQFF.